The 31 T cell receptor beta chains below all came from one sample that was sequenced in a study of T cells after yellow fever vaccination. One entry per CDR3 protein, called by TCRdb with MiXCR from the 5' RACE reads. The data show around 160,000 distinct CDR3 sequences, more than 5.5% seen once. The specimen was CD4+ T cells sorted from PBMCs, collected roughly 5 days after the first yellow fever vaccination. The source of these receptors is a man aged 18 to 29 who received the YFV17D yellow fever vaccine.

This clonotype was detected many times. V gene TRBV4-2 combines with J gene TRBJ2-7; D is uncertain. CDR1 is LGHNA and CDR2 is YNFKEQ in the germline V gene. This CDR3 comprises 16 residues. The germline V and J ends were trimmed by 0 bases and 0 bases, with 12 bases remaining between them. The CDR3 DNA reads TGTGCCAGCAGCCAAGAACCGGCCCGTAGCTCCTACGAGCAGTACTTC. It translates to CASSQEPARSSYEQYF.

The sample holds many counts of this clonotype. CDR3 region: CASSPGGIQETQYF. The CDR3 DNA reads as TGTGCCAGCAGTCCTGGGGGGATACAAGAGACCCAGTACTTC. The chain has TRBV2 and TRBJ2-5, with D possibly matching TRBD2 (6 bases). Germline-derived CDR1 and CDR2 are SNHLY and FYNNEI. The CDR3 extends over 14 amino acids. V lost 5 bases and J 2 bases, leaving 12 bases between the germline ends.

This clonotype has only a few counts. The chain recombines TRBV18 with TRBJ1-1; D is unresolved. From germline, CDR1 is KGHSH and CDR2 LQKENI. The CDR3 length is 14 residues. The germline V and J ends were trimmed by 0 bases and 3 bases, with 8 bases remaining between them. This CDR3 is CASSPPNHDTEAFF. Written as DNA, the CDR3 is TGTGCCAGCTCACCACCGAACCACGACACTGAAGCTTTCTTT.

At least ten counts were recorded for this clonotype. The genes are TRBV12-3 or TRBV12-4 and TRBJ1-1; 7 nucleotides agree with TRBD1. The J segment lost 11 bases and the V segment lost 2 bases, leaving 8 bases of the junction unmatched. The CDR3 extends over 13 amino acids. The CDR3 bases are TGTGCCAGCAGTTTAAGGACAGGTAATCTGGCTTTCTTT. Translated, it gives CASSLRTGNLAFF.

The chain is built from TRBV27 and TRBJ2-1; 7 bases are shared with TRBD1. The CDR3 is 15 residues long. Per the germline V gene, CDR1 is MNHEY and CDR2 is SMNVEV (reference sequence). The junction had 15 bases not matched to a gene; V was cut back by 6 bases and J by 10 bases. CDR3 nucleotide sequence: TGTGCCAGCAGCCCACAGGGGCTTAGCTTACGCGAGCAGTTCTTC. It is translated as CASSPQGLSLREQFF.

This clonotype appeared many times. The J gene is TRBJ2-1, the V gene TRBV7-2, with 7 bases that match TRBD1. The germline V gene has CDR1 SGHTA and CDR2 FQGNSA. CDR3 length: 14 residues. Losses at the gene ends were 6 bases for V and 7 bases for J; bases not matched to a gene: 9. Here the CDR3 reads CASSFRQGGNEQFF. The CDR3 nucleotides read TGTGCCAGCAGTTTTCGACAGGGTGGGAATGAGCAGTTCTTC. Complete variable domain (other parts from reference TRBV7-2 and TRBJ2-1): GAGVSQSPSNKVTEKGKDVELRCDPISGHTALYWYRQSLGQGLEFLIYFQGNSAPDKSGLPSDRFSAERTGGSVSTLTIQRTQQEDSAVYLCASSFRQGGNEQFFGPGTRLTVL.

On this clonotype itself: A much larger clone is a single base away; this may be a read error. This chain joins TRBV2 and TRBJ2-5, with D uncertain. This CDR3 comprises 10 residues. Germline V CDR1 and CDR2: SNHLY, FYNNEI. The CDR3 DNA follows: TGTGCCAGCAGTGAAGAGACCAAGTACTTC. Encoded protein: CASSEETKYF.

This clonotype showed up many times. This chain uses TRBV10-3 with TRBJ2-3; 8 bases match TRBD2. In germline, CDR1 is ENHRY, CDR2 SYGVKD. The CDR3 has 10 amino acids. V was clipped by 9 bases and J by 10 bases; unmatched bases: 3. CDR3 region: CAMGRGAQYF. In DNA, the CDR3 is TGTGCCATGGGGCGGGGGGCGCAGTATTTT.

This clonotype was observed at least ten times. V gene TRBV6-1 combines with J gene TRBJ2-7, with 7 bases that match TRBD1. With V trimmed by 6 bases and J by 2 bases, 7 bases remained unmatched. The CDR3 loop spans 14 amino acids. Germline loops: CDR1 MNHNS, CDR2 SASEGT. In DNA, the CDR3 is TGTGCCAGCAGACCAGGACAGGCGCCCTACGAGCAGTACGTC. Amino acids: CASRPGQAPYEQYV.

The chain links TRBV7-2 to TRBJ2-7; D unresolved. Germline CDR1 reads SGHTA; CDR2 reads FQGNSA. The CDR3 totals 16 residues. The V gene lost 1 base and the J gene lost 3 bases, with 16 bases spanning the gap. CDR3 in amino acids: CASSLGRVVRSYEQYF. The CDR3 DNA reads as TGTGCCAGCAGCTTAGGGCGAGTGGTCAGGAGCTACGAGCAGTACTTC.

This clonotype was observed at least ten times. J is TRBJ2-1 and V is TRBV4-2; 8 nucleotides agree with TRBD2. The germline V gene encodes CDR1 LGHNA and CDR2 YNFKEQ. J gave up 9 bases and V 0 bases, and 10 bases lay outside the gene matches. The CDR3 runs to 16 residues. The CDR3 DNA is TGTGCCAGCAGCCAAGATATCGGGGGGGGGCAACTTGAGCAGTTCTTC. It codes for CASSQDIGGGQLEQFF.

This clonotype was observed at least ten times. V gene TRBV20-1 combines with J gene TRBJ2-2; D unresolved. The CDR3 runs to 15 residues. Between the trimmed V and J ends, which lost 3 bases and 2 bases, there was a span of 13 bases. Germline values: CDR1 DFQATT, CDR2 SNEGSKA (reference sequence). CDR3 sequence: CSASSGILNTGELFF. CDR3 sequence (DNA): TGCAGTGCTAGCTCCGGAATCCTCAACACCGGGGAGCTGTTTTTT.

The sample holds a few counts of this clonotype. J is TRBJ2-6 and V is TRBV6-2 or TRBV6-3; D ambiguous. This CDR3 comprises 14 residues. The germline CDR1 and CDR2 sequences are MNHEY and SVGEGT. V dropped 7 bases and J dropped 0 bases, with 7 bases sitting between them. The CDR3 reads CASTWRSGANVLTF. The CDR3 coding sequence is TGTGCCAGCACCTGGCGCTCTGGGGCCAACGTCCTGACTTTC.

This clonotype was seen at least ten times. The rearrangement joins TRBV4-3 to TRBJ2-3, with D maybe TRBD2 (6 bases). Germline assignment: CDR1 LGHNA and CDR2 YSLEER. V shed 0 bases and J shed 4 bases, with 11 bases lying between them. CDR3 length equals 15 residues. CDR3 region: CASSQDPTSSDTQYF. Written as DNA, the CDR3 is TGCGCCAGCAGCCAAGATCCCACTAGCTCAGATACGCAGTATTTT.

The sample holds many counts of this clonotype. The chain is built from TRBV3-1 and TRBJ2-1; unclear D gene. Germline V gene lookup returns CDR1 LGHDT and CDR2 YNNKEL (reference sequence). V lost 6 bases and J 6 bases, leaving 12 bases between the germline ends. CDR3 size: 13 residues. This chain's CDR3 is CASRHPPSNEQFF. The CDR3, as DNA: TGTGCCAGCAGGCACCCACCGAGCAATGAGCAGTTCTTC.

The sample holds a few counts of this clonotype. This sequence joins TRBV7-2 and TRBJ1-2, with 11 bases matching TRBD1. This CDR3 has 17 residues. J was trimmed by 4 bases and V by 1 base; bases with no gene match: 8. The germline gives CDR1 SGHTA, CDR2 FQGNSA. The CDR3 coding sequence is TGTGCCAGCAGCTTAGGATTGGACAGGGGGCGCAGCTATGGCTACACCTTC. Protein: CASSLGLDRGRSYGYTF.

This clonotype was counted many times. The genes are TRBV15 and TRBJ2-1, with D perhaps TRBD1 (5 bases). V was trimmed by 2 bases and J by 2 bases, leaving 7 bases between them. CDR3 size: 14 residues. The V gene's germline CDR1 is LNHNV and CDR2 YYDKDF (reference sequence). The chain's CDR3 is CATSRQGTYNEQFF. The CDR3 region has the DNA TGTGCCACCAGCAGACAGGGTACCTACAATGAGCAGTTCTTC.

This clonotype was recorded many times. At one boundary the junction diverges from the germline segment, which might be a read error. The chain's CDR3 is CASSLVAGNPDTQYF. CDR3 coding DNA: TGTGCTAGCAGCTTAGTCGCCGGGAATCCAGATACGCAGTATTTT. The V gene is TRBV7-7, the J gene TRBJ2-3, with D possibly being TRBD2 (5 bases). This CDR3 has 15 amino acids. Germline loops: CDR1 SSHAT, CDR2 FNYEAQ (reference sequence).

This sequence joins TRBV11-2 and TRBJ2-3, with 10 bases lining up with TRBD2. This CDR3 is 18 amino acids long. CDR1 and CDR2 (germline): SGHAT, FQNNGV. V lost 0 bases to trimming and J lost 8 bases; unmatched junction nucleotides: 14. As DNA, the CDR3 is TGTGCCAGCAGCTTAGAACCTAGCGGGGGCCCATTCACAAGTACGCAGTATTTT. It encodes CASSLEPSGGPFTSTQYF.

This clonotype was recorded at least ten times. The chain carries TRBV5-1 and TRBJ1-2, with 9 bases fitting TRBD1. The germline CDR1 and CDR2 sequences are SGHRS and YFSETQ. CDR3 length equals 14 residues. J was trimmed by 8 bases and V by 7 bases; bases with no gene match: 12. Here the CDR3 reads CASGWTGETEGYTF. CDR3 nucleotides: TGCGCCAGCGGGTGGACAGGGGAAACGGAGGGCTACACCTTC. The variable domain in full, with the rest retrieved from reference TRBV5-1 and TRBJ1-2, is KAGVTQTPRYLIKTRGQQVTLSCSPISGHRSVSWYQQTPGQGLQFLFEYFSETQRNKGNFPGRFSGRQFSNSRSEMNVSTLELGDSALYLCASGWTGETEGYTFGSGTRLTVV.

This chain uses TRBV20-1 with TRBJ1-1, with TRBD1 matching 10 bases. CDR3 length equals 15 residues. V shed 1 base and J 1 base; nucleotides not matched to a gene: 3. The germline CDR1 and CDR2 sequences are DFQATT and SNEGSKA (reference sequence). CDR3 loop: CSARAGDRGNTEAFF. CDR3 sequence (DNA): TGCAGTGCTAGAGCGGGGGACAGGGGGAACACTGAAGCTTTCTTT.

This clonotype was observed at least ten times. V usage is TRBV11-2 and J usage is TRBJ2-3; 12 bases fit TRBD2. Germline CDR1 SGHAT, CDR2 FQNNGV. The CDR3 has 19 amino acids. V was pared by 5 bases and J by 0 bases, with 12 bases of the junction left unmatched. The CDR3 DNA reads TGTGCCAGCAGCCTCAGGGACTTTGGACTAGCGGGGAGCACAGATACGCAGTATTTT. Its translation: CASSLRDFGLAGSTDTQYF.

The chain employs TRBV30 and TRBJ2-4, with D unclear. The CDR3 is 11 residues long. The V gene's germline CDR1 is GTSNPN and CDR2 SVGIG (reference sequence). V shed 0 bases and J shed 8 bases, with 5 bases lying between them. The CDR3 DNA reads as TGTGCCTGGAGTGTGAGTTACATTCAGTACTTC. This codes for CAWSVSYIQYF.

The table lists this clonotype with a few counts. The CDR3 here is CASSPTGSGYGYTF. Written as DNA, the CDR3 is TGTGCCAGCAGTCCGACGGGGTCTGGGTATGGCTACACCTTC. V gene TRBV12-3 or TRBV12-4 combines with J gene TRBJ1-2; unclear D gene. The CDR3 contains 14 residues. The V gene lost 5 bases and the J gene lost 5 bases, with 15 bases spanning the gap.

This clonotype has a handful of counts. V and J are TRBV7-9 and TRBJ2-7; unclear D gene. V shed 2 bases and J shed 1 base, with 12 bases lying between them. The germline CDR1 and CDR2 sequences are SEHNR and FQNEAQ (reference sequence). This CDR3 contains 15 residues. CDR3 sequence: CASSLSFGLSYEQYV. The CDR3 nucleotides read TGTGCCAGCAGCTTATCGTTTGGGCTATCCTACGAGCAGTACGTC.

This clonotype appeared many times. The junction and the germline gene differ at one end; a read error may be behind it. In DNA form, the CDR3 reads TGCGACCTACGGGGGACCCAGTACTTC. Protein sequence: CDLRGTQYF. This chain uses TRBV6-4 with TRBJ2-5; tentative D call: TRBD2 (5 bases). Germline CDR1 MRHNA, CDR2 SNTAGT. CDR3 size: 9 residues.

At least ten counts were recorded for this clonotype. Here the CDR3 reads CASSPRTITDTQYF. The CDR3 DNA is TGTGCCAGCTCACCCCGAACTATCACAGATACGCAGTATTTT. The gene calls are TRBV18 and TRBJ2-3; D not certain. There are 14 residues in the CDR3. V dropped 3 bases and J dropped 2 bases, with 9 bases sitting between them. CDR1 and CDR2 from the germline V gene are KGHSH and LQKENI.

This sequence joins TRBV30 and TRBJ1-5, with a weak D call TRBD1 (6 bases). The CDR3 consists of 15 residues. Looked up from germline, CDR1 is GTSNPN and CDR2 is SVGIG (reference sequence). V lost 0 bases and J 0 bases, leaving 9 bases between the germline ends. CDR3 DNA sequence: TGTGCCTGGAGTGTACGAGGGGGTAGCAATCAGCCCCAGCATTTT. Encoded protein: CAWSVRGGSNQPQHF.

This clonotype showed up many times. J is TRBJ1-1 and V is TRBV7-3, with unresolved D. Germline lookup yields CDR1 SGHTA and CDR2 FQGTGA. This CDR3 is built from 13 residues. V was shortened by 6 bases and J by 5 bases, with 13 bases between the two germline ends. The CDR3 region is CASSSGGLTEAFF. The DNA for the CDR3 is TGTGCCAGCAGTTCCGGTGGGTTGACTGAAGCTTTCTTT.

This clonotype appeared many times. This CDR3 is CASSPTRETQYF. For the CDR3, the DNA is TGTGCCAGCAGTCCTACCCGAGAGACCCAGTACTTC. This chain links TRBV28 with TRBJ2-5; D gene ambiguous. The CDR3 has 12 amino acids. The germline V gene has CDR1 MDHEN and CDR2 SYDVKM. V was pared by 5 bases and J by 4 bases, with 8 bases between.

This clonotype has a count of ten or more. This chain uses TRBV5-1 with TRBJ1-1; D might be TRBD1 (5 bases). Germline CDR1 is SGHRS and CDR2 is YFSETQ. This CDR3 comprises 15 residues. The ends were cut back, 4 bases at V and 4 bases at J, with 17 bases in the middle. The chain's CDR3 is CASSRRGGKTTEAFF. Written as DNA, the CDR3 is TGCGCCAGCAGCCGTCGTGGGGGGAAAACCACTGAAGCTTTCTTT.